This T cell receptor beta chain is from a study of cytomegalovirus exposure and HLA in healthy donors (dated by TCRdb to the late 2010s). Describing the broader study: According to an earlier analysis of a few hundred of the donors, 150 million to 200 million T cells yielded 90 million to 130 million unique TCR beta sequences and more than 250 Gb of sequence data. Among some 400 genotyped donors of the cohort, an average of approximately 250,000 unique TCR beta nucleotide sequences were sequenced per donor, roughly a sixth of them non-productive. Using immunosequencing, the study profiled T cell repertoires from 640 or so subjects and related those repertoires to cytomegalovirus serostatus. High-throughput TCR immunosequencing, statistical association of individual TCRs with disease status, and machine learning were combined to predict cytomegalovirus infection status. A later genetic analysis took genome-wide SNP genotypes for about three fifths of the roughly 670 donors and used that subset as a discovery cohort. The number of donors typed differed by locus, with 629-630 for A, B, C, DRB1 and DQB1, around 560 for DQA1, approximately 580 for DPA1, and some 440 for DPB1. To decide whether each TCR beta V gene segment behaved as functional or pseudogenic, an earlier analysis of 587 of the donors relied on high-throughput TCR beta sequencing. Roughly 300 gigabases of sequencing data and 70 million to 95 million unique TCR sequences made up an early release that covered approximately 620 HLA-typed donors. HLA typing covered class I and class II loci at four-digit resolution. All discovery cohort repertoires had been generated using a single sequencing platform. Rather than drawing on any new phenotypic data, the later analysis identified candidate immune exposures from TCR beta sequences and the way those sequences occurred across donors. Donor age, sex, ethnicity and CMV serostatus were compiled alongside the repertoire data. Because of strong linkage in the cohort, roughly 5 DR-DQ haplotypes were treated as single units for association and clustering. The study aimed to test whether cataloging public T cell receptors could reveal signatures of past pathogen exposure. Among the approximately 430 genotyped donors, 75% to 90% belonged to the genetic ancestry cluster associated with self-reported Caucasian donors. A later analysis re-analyzed previously published TCR beta repertoires from 650 to 800 donors and added high-resolution HLA genotyping to study TCR occurrence patterns. Along with the approximately 700-subject first cohort, a separate validation cohort of over a hundred different subjects was used. Points the paper makes about the study in general: According to a later analysis, most CMV-associated TCR beta chains appeared to be HLA-restricted, and the HLA associations seemed to be driven largely by CMV exposure. A later analysis reported that several top co-occurrence clusters appeared linked to parvovirus B19, influenza, CMV and Epstein-Barr virus. In an earlier analysis of more than 500 of the donors, most TCR beta V segments appeared in productive rearrangements about 87% or about 30% of the time, broadly matching IMGT annotations. A further reported finding was that TCR beta sequences accurately predicted the HLA-A and HLA-B alleles for most subjects in the first cohort. In vitro tests confirmed that a few of the cytomegalovirus-associated TCR beta chains recognize cytomegalovirus antigens. In this cohort, only TCR beta chains were sequenced, and detectable features were limited by the absence of alpha or paired-chain data. Presence/absence analyses assumed roughly uniform sequencing depth across donors, an assumption that may not hold. A cluster of highly shared sequence variants was judged likely to be a technical artifact of the sequencing pipeline. Most TCR sequences were seen in very few donors, while some public TCRs were found in many individuals. At a false discovery rate of 0.05, a later analysis linked 16,951 TCR beta sequences to specific HLA alleles. An association between a missense DCLRE1C variant and V-gene and J-gene trimming of TCR beta chains was found in a later genetic analysis and replicated in an independent cohort. According to the authors, the approach could potentially be generalized to other disease states and immunological phenotypes. Because HLA typing was missing for some donors at each locus, association tests included only the typed subset. Some IMGT-functional V segments, including TRBV6-2 and TRBV6-3, could not be distinguished by the 87-base-pair reads and were therefore excluded. The classifier was reported to diagnose cytomegalovirus status with high specificity and sensitivity in both the original cohort and the validation cohort. In a later analysis, the rate of TCR association differed among HLA loci, with DRB1 alleles having the most associated TCRs and HLA-C alleles having the fewest. Because counts were too low, some 17 rarely observed V segments, including chromosome 9 orphons, were left out of the earlier analysis of about 620 of the donors. Linkage disequilibrium might explain the correlated functional status among segregating V segments, but an unknown experimental factor could not be excluded. For the cohort, immune exposure information was limited to CMV serostatus. In a later genetic analysis, fewer N-insertions in productive TCRs were reported among donors in an Asian-associated ancestry cluster than the roughly 710-donor mean. A later analysis found that HLA-associated TCR beta chains were more clonally expanded and had lower generation probabilities than equally common non-associated chains. A total of about 180 TCR beta chains were listed by the study as associated with cytomegalovirus. When HLA alleles, especially DR and DQ, strongly co-occurred, TCR associations were difficult to assign to individual alleles.

The cohort comprised several hundred healthy bone marrow donors. At the time of sampling, every cohort member was nominally healthy, though immune exposures that went unrecorded were likely present. The donor tested CMV seronegative, placing the donor among the 350 or so seronegative members of the cohort. A peripheral blood sample was collected from each donor, and TCR beta sequencing was performed on peripheral blood mononuclear cells. Genomic DNA was extracted from the blood cell samples with the Qiagen DNeasy Blood Extraction Kit. Via the germline V gene (reference sequence), CDR1 is GTSNPN and CDR2 SVGIG. V is pared back by 5 bases and J by 0 bases, with 20 bases lying between the germline termini. Taken from cysteine to phenylalanine, the CDR3 has 16 residues. Only CDR3 DNA remains: 48 bases, in frame from the first base. In regard to this clone: Its antigen has not been determined. There are no base qualities to consult, and no much larger clone falls within one base.

The method behind the library was the immunoSEQ multiplex PCR assay. The multiplex PCR relied on a mix of 60 forward primers for TCR Vbeta segments and 13 reverse primers for TCR Jbeta segments. Amplification of the CDR3 region of rearranged TCR beta genes was performed with a multiplex PCR assay on genomic DNA. The Illumina HiSeq System was used to sequence the amplified TCR beta libraries as 87-base-pair reads. On the authors' methods: Across the roughly 600 repertoires, a later analysis counted approximately 75 million unique TCR beta chains, some 11 million of which were shared by at least two donors. To remove PCR and sequencing errors, raw reads were error-corrected and collapsed into unique sequences using a nearest-neighbor algorithm that merged closely related sequences. CDR3 sequences were aligned to IMGT reference sequences to assign V, D and J gene segments. For a sequence to be retained, at least a six-nucleotide match to both a V gene segment and a J gene segment was required. Rearrangements were called productive when the CDR3 lacked stop codons and stayed in frame with V and J; all others were non-productive. Following IMGT convention, CDR3 was defined as the stretch from the second conserved V-encoded cysteine up to the conserved J-encoded phenylalanine. The earlier analysis of 550 to 650 of the donors excluded any sequence lacking an unambiguous match to a single V gene segment. In an earlier analysis of several hundred of the donors, V segments were called functional above 56.7% productive rearrangements and were called segregating when the between-donor standard deviation exceeded 5%. To diagnose cytomegalovirus status from the catalog of TCR beta chain sequences, a statistical classification framework was built. V and J gene assignment, in a later analysis, came from comparing TCR nucleotide sequences with IMGT/GENE-DB human TR gene sequences. The TCRdist pipeline was used in a later analysis to assign CDR3 sequences and most-parsimonious VDJ recombination scenarios. A later analysis defined each TCR beta chain by its CDR3 amino acid sequence plus V-gene family, and excluded reads lacking a unique V-gene family. To address suspected cross-contamination and a sequencing artifact, a later analysis removed over 500 highly shared, low-generation-probability nucleotide sequences. For each public chain, a later analysis derived a clonal expansion index from normalized ranks of inferred template counts within each repertoire. A later analysis computed generation probabilities with a VDJ recombination model fitted to out-of-frame rearrangements, and checked the results against IGoR. In a later analysis, TCR-TCR, TCR-HLA and TCR-CMV co-occurrence was scored with hypergeometric tests, and a repertoire-size bias correction was applied to TCR pairs. False discovery rates were estimated in a later analysis by permuting HLA or CMV assignments 20 times. In a later analysis, co-occurring TCRs were grouped with DBSCAN, and TCRdist sequence similarity was added when clustering was performed within HLA-allele-positive subsets. Co-occurrence clustering excluded repertoires with fewer than 30,000 or more than 120,000 public chains, plus five with anomalous nucleotide sharing. As stored in TCRdb, this immuneACCESS dataset retains in-frame rearrangements with V and J assigned. A fraction of the clones does not appear; measured against another copy, unresolved V genes explain less than half of the discrepancy, and the remainder lacks a known reason. The V and J calls and clone size come from that table; D and trimming were worked out from the DNA. The sample table lists around 65,000 clones, 80% of them with a count of one. Roughly 4.7% of the sample goes to the ten largest clones.

The sequenced material came from PBMCs. The sequence derives from a woman aged 25 to 39 in good health and CMV-seronegative. The receptor chain draws on TRBV30 and TRBJ2-7; the D gene is possibly TRBD2, with 6 bases matching. The CDR3 amino acid sequence is: CAWGRLGGPHSYEQYF. The sequenced DNA: TGTGCCTGGGGGAGGTTGGGCGGGCCGCACTCCTACGAGCAGTACTTC.